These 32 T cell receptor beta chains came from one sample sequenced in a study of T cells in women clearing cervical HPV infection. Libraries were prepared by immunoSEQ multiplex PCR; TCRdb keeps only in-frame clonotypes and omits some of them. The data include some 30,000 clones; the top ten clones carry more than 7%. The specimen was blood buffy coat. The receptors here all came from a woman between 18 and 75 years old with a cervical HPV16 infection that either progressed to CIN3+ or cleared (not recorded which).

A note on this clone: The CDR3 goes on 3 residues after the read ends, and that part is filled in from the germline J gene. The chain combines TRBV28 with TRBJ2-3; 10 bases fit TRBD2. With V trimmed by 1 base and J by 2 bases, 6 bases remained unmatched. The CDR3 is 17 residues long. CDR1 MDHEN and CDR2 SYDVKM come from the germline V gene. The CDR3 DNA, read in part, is TGTGCCAGCAGTTTATCAGGACTAGCGGTCTCCACAGATACG. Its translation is CASSLSGLAVSTDT. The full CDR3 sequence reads CASSLSGLAVSTDTQYF.

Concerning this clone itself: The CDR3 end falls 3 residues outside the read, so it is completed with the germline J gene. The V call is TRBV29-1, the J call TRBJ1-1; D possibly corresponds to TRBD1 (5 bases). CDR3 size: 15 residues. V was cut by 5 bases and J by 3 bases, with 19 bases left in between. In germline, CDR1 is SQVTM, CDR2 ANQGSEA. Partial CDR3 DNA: TGCAGCGTTCTCACCCAGGGTAATACCTACACTGAA. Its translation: CSVLTQGNTYTE. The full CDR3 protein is CSVLTQGNTYTEAFF.

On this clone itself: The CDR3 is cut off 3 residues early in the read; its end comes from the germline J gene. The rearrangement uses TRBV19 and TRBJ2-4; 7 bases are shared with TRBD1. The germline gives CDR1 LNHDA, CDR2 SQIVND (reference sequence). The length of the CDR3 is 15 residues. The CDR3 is CASSISGGANYGQYF. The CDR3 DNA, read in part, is TGTGCCAGTAGTATTTCAGGGGGAGCTAACTATGGT.

The CDR3 DNA, read in part, is TGTGCCAGTAGTGCGGCGGCCTTGGAGACC. The encoded protein is CASSAAALET. The entire CDR3 protein reads CASSAAALETQYF. The V and J genes are TRBV19 and TRBJ2-5, with unresolved D. The read comes to an end 3 residues before the CDR3 does, leaving the germline J gene to fill in the end. Germline CDR1 and CDR2: LNHDA and SQIVND (reference sequence). The CDR3 is 13 residues long. The V end was cut by 5 bases, the J end by 5 bases, with 12 bases between.

The part of the CDR3 DNA that was read is TGTGCCAGCAGCATTACCGGGACTCCGAATGAC. Its translation: CASSITGTPND. The full-length CDR3 reads as CASSITGTPNDYTF. The chain carries TRBV2 and TRBJ1-2; weak D call: TRBD1 (5 bases). Read data end 3 residues before the CDR3 end; the end is taken from the germline J gene. CDR3 size: 14 residues. Germline loops: CDR1 SNHLY, CDR2 FYNNEI. Looking up the rest from reference TRBV2 and TRBJ1-2 gives the full variable domain: EPEVTQTPSHQVTQMGQEVILRCVPISNHLYFYWYRQILGQKVEFLVSFYNNEISEKSEIFDDQFSVERPDGSNFTLKIRSTKLEDSAMYFCASSITGTPNDYTFGSGTRLTVV.

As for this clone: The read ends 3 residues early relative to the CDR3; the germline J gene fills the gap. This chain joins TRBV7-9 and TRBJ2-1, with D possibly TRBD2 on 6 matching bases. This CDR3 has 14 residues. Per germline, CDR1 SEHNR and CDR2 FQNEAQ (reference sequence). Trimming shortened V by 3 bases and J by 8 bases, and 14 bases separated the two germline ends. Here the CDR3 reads CASSLGDSRHEQFF. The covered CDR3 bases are TGTGCCAGCAGCTTGGGGGACTCCCGGCATGAG.

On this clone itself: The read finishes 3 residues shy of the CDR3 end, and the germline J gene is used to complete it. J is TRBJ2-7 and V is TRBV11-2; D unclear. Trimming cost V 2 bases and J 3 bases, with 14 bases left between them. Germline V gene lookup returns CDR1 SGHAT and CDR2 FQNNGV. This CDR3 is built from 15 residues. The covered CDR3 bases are TGTGCCAGCAGCTTACCCAGACAACACATCTACGAG. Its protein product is CASSLPRQHIYE. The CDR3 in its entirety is CASSLPRQHIYEQYF.

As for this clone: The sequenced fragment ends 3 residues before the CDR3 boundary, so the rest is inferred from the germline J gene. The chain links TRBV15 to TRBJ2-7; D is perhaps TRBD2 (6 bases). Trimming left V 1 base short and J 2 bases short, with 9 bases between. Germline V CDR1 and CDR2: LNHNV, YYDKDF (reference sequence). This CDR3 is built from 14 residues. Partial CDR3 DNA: TGTGCCACCAGCAGAGCCGGGGGTCCCTACGAG. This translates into CATSRAGGPYE. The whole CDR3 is CATSRAGGPYEQYF.

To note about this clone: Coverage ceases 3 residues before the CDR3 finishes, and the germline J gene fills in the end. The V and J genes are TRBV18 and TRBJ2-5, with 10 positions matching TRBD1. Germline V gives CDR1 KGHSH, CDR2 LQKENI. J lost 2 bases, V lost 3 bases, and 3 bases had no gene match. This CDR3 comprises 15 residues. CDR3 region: CASSPSDRGQETQYF. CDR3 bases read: TGTGCCAGCTCACCGTCGGACAGGGGGCAAGAGACC.

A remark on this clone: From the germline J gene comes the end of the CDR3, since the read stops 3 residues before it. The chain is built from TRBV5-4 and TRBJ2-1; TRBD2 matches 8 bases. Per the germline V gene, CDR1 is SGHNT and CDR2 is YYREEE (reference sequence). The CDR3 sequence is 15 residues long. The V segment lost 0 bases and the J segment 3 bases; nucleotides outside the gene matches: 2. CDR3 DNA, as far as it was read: TGTGCCAGCAGCTTGGGGCGGGGGGACTACAATGAG. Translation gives CASSLGRGDYNE. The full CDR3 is CASSLGRGDYNEQFF.

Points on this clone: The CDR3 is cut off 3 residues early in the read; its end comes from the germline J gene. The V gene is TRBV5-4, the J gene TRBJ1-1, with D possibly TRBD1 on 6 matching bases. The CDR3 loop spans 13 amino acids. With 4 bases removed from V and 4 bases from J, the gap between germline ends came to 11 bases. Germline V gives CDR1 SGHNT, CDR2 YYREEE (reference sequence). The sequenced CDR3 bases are TGTGCCAGCAGCCCCAGGGGTGGCACTGAA. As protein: CASSPRGGTE. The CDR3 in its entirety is CASSPRGGTEAFF. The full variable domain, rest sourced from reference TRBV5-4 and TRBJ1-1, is ETGVTQSPTHLIKTRGQQVTLRCSSQSGHNTVSWYQQALGQGPQFIFQYYREEENGRGNFPPRFSGLQFPNYSSELNVNALELDDSALYLCASSPRGGTEAFFGQGTRLTVV.

CDR3 amino acids: CAWSSEDTEAFF. CDR3 bases read: TGTGCCTGGAGTTCAGAGGACACTGAA. This chain connects TRBV30 to TRBJ1-1, with D unclear. The observed sequence ends 3 residues before the CDR3 terminus, with the missing tail filled in from the germline J gene. Germline V gives CDR1 GTSNPN, CDR2 SVGIG (reference sequence). The CDR3 consists of 12 residues. Trimming shortened V by 2 bases and J by 3 bases, and 7 bases separated the two germline ends.

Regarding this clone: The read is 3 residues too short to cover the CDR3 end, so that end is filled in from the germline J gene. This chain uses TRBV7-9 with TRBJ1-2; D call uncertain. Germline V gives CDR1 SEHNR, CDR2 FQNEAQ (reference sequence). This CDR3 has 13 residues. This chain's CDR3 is CASSRSGNNDYTF. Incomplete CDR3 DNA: TGTGCCAGCAGTCGTAGCGGGAACAATGAC.

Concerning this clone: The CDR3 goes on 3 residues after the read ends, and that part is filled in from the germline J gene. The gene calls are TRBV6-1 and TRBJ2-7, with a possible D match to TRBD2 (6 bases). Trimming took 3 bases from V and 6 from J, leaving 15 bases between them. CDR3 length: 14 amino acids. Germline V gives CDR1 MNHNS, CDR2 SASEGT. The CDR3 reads CASSDLEEGSEQYF. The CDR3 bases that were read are TGTGCCAGCAGTGACCTCGAGGAGGGGTCCGAG.

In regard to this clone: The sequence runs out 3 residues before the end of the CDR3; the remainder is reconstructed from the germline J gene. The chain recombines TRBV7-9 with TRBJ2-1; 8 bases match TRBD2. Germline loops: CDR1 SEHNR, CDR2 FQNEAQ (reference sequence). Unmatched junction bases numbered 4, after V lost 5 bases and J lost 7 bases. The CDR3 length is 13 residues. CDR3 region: CASSPGTSNEQFF. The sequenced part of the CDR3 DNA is TGTGCCAGCAGCCCGGGGACTAGTAATGAG.

The CDR3 protein is CASSRGDHTDTQYF. The part of the CDR3 DNA that was read is TGTGCCAGCAGTCGGGGGGACCACACAGATACG. This chain joins TRBV12-3 or TRBV12-4 and TRBJ2-3; 7 nucleotides align to TRBD2. The read stops 3 residues short of the end of the CDR3; the missing end is completed from the germline J gene. The ends lost 5 bases at V and 2 bases at J; junction bases unmatched: 4. This CDR3 contains 14 residues.

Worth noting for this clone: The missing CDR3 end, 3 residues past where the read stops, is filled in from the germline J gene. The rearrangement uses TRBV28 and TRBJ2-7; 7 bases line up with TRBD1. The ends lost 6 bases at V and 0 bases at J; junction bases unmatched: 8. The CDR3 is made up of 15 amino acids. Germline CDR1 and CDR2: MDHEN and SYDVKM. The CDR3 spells CASRDLTGTSYEQYF. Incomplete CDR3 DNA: TGTGCCAGCAGGGACCTGACAGGGACCTCCTACGAG.

CDR3: CASSFWDRGEAFF. The part of the CDR3 DNA that was read is TGTGCCAGCAGCTTTTGGGACAGGGGTGAA. The genes are TRBV5-6 and TRBJ1-1; 10 bases match TRBD1. The read is 3 residues too short to cover the CDR3 end, so that end is filled in from the germline J gene. Trimming took 2 bases from V and 7 from J; bases not matched to a gene: 2. This CDR3 is built from 13 residues. CDR1 is SGHDT, CDR2 YYEEEE, per germline. The whole variable domain, filled in from reference TRBV5-6 and TRBJ1-1, reads DAGVTQSPTHLIKTRGQQVTLRCSPKSGHDTVSWYQQALGQGPQFIFQYYEEEERQRGNFPDRFSGHQFPNYSSELNVNALLLGDSALYLCASSFWDRGEAFFGQGTRLTVV.

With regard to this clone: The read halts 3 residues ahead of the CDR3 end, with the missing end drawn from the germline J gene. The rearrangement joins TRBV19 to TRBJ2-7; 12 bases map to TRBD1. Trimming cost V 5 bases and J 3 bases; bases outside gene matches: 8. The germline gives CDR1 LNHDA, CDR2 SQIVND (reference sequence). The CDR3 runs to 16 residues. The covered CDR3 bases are TGTGCCAGTAGTCCCTTCGGGACAGGGGGCAACTACGAG. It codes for CASSPFGTGGNYE. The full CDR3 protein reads CASSPFGTGGNYEQYF. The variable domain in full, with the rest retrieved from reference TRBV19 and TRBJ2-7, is DGGITQSPKYLFRKEGQNVTLSCEQNLNHDAMYWYRQDPGQGLRLIYYSQIVNDFQKGDIAEGYSVSREKKESFPLTVTSAQKNPTAFYLCASSPFGTGGNYEQYFGPGTRLTVT.

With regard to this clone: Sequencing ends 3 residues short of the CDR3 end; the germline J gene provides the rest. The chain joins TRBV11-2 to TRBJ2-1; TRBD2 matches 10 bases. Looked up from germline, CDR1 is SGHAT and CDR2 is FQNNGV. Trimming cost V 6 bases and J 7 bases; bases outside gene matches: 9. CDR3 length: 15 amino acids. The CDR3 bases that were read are TGTGCCAGCAGTCGCGGGGGTAGCGGGGGGAATGAG. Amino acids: CASSRGGSGGNE. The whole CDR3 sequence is CASSRGGSGGNEQFF.

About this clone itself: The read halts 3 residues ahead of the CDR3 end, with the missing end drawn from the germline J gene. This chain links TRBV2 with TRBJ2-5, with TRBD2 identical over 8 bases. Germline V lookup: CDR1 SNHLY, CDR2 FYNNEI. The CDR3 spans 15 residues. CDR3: CASSEGTSVTDTQYF. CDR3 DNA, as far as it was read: TGTGCCAGCAGTGAGGGGACTAGTGTCACAGATACC.

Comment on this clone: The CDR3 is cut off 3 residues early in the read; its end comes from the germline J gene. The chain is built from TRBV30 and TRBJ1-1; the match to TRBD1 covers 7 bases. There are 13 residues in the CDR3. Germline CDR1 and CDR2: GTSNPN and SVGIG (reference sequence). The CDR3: CAWSTLTGLEAFF. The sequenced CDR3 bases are TGTGCCTGGAGTACACTGACAGGGTTAGAA.

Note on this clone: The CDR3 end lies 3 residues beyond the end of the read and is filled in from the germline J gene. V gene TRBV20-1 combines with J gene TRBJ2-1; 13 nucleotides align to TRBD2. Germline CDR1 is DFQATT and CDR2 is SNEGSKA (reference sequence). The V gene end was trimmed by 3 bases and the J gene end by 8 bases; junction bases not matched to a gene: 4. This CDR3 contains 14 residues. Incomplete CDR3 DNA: TGCAGTGCTAGGGGGACTAGCGGGAACGATGAG. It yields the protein CSARGTSGNDE. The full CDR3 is CSARGTSGNDEQFF.

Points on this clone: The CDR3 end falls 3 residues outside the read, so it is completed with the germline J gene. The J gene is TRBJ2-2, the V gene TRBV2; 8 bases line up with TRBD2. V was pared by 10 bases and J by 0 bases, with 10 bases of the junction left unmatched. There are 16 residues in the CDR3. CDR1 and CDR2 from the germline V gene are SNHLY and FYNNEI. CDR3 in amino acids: CATLPQAGANTGELFF. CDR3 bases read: TGTGCCACCCTACCACAAGCGGGAGCGAACACCGGGGAG.

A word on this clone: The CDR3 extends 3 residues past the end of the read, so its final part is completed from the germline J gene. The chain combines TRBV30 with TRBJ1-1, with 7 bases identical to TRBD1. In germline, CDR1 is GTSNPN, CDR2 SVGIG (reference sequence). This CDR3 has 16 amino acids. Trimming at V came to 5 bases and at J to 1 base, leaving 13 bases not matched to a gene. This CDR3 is CAWGASSDRPNTEAFF. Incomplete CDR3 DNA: TGTGCCTGGGGCGCCTCCTCGGACAGGCCGAACACTGAA.

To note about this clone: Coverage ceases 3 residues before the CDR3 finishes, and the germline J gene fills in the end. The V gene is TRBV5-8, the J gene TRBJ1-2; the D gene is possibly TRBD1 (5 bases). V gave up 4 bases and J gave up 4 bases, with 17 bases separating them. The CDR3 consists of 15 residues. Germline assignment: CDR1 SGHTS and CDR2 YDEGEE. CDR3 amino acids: CASSQRGVVIYGYTF. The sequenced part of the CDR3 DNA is TGTGCCAGCAGCCAGAGAGGGGTAGTGATCTATGGC. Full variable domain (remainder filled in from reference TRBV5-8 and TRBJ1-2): EAGVTQSPTHLIKTRGQQATLRCSPISGHTSVYWYQQALGLGLQFLLWYDEGEERNRGNFPPRFSGRQFPNYSSELNVNALELEDSALYLCASSQRGVVIYGYTFGSGTRLTVV.

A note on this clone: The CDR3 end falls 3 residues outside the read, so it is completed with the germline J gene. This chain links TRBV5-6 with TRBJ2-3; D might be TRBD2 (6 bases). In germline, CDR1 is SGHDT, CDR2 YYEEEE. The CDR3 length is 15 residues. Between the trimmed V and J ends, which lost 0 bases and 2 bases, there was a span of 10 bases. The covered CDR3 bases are TGTGCCAGCAGCTTGGTTGGACTAAACACAGATACG. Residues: CASSLVGLNTDT. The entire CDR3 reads CASSLVGLNTDTQYF.

CDR3 loop: CASRPGPTSSYNSPLHF. The part of the CDR3 DNA that was read is TGCGCCAGCAGACCAGGGCCCACAAGCTCCTATAATTCACCC. The rearrangement links TRBV5-1 to TRBJ1-6, with a possible D match to TRBD1 (5 bases). The read terminates 3 residues ahead of where the CDR3 ends, so the germline J gene completes it. The V end lost 5 bases, the J end lost 0 bases, and 15 bases lay between the germline ends. Germline CDR1 reads SGHRS; CDR2 reads YFSETQ. The CDR3 totals 17 residues.

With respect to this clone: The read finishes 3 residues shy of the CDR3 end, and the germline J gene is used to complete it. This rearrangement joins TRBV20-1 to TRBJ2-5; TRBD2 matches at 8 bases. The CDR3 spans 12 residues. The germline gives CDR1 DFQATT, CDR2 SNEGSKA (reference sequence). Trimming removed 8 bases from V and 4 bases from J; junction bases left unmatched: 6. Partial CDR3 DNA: TGCAGTCTCAGCGGGGGATCAGAGACC. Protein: CSLSGGSET. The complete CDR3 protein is CSLSGGSETQYF.

CDR3 DNA, as far as it was read: TGTGCCTGGAGTGTACAGCGGCGAGCCAAAAACATT. This encodes CAWSVQRRAKNI. The CDR3 as a whole reads CAWSVQRRAKNIQYF. The chain recombines TRBV30 with TRBJ2-4; D perhaps matches TRBD2 (5 bases). The read is 3 residues too short to cover the CDR3 end, so that end is filled in from the germline J gene. The V and J ends lost 0 bases and 0 bases respectively, with 9 bases between them. The CDR3 totals 15 residues. Germline V gives CDR1 GTSNPN, CDR2 SVGIG (reference sequence).

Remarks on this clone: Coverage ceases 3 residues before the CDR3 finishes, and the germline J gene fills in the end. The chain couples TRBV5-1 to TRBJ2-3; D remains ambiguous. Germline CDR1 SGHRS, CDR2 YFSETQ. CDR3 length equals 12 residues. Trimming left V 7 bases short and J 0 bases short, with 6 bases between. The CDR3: CASGPSTDTQYF. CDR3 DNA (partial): TGCGCCAGCGGCCCGAGCACAGATACG. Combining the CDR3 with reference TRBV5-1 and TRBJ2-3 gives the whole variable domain KAGVTQTPRYLIKTRGQQVTLSCSPISGHRSVSWYQQTPGQGLQFLFEYFSETQRNKGNFPGRFSGRQFSNSRSEMNVSTLELGDSALYLCASGPSTDTQYFGPGTRLTVL.

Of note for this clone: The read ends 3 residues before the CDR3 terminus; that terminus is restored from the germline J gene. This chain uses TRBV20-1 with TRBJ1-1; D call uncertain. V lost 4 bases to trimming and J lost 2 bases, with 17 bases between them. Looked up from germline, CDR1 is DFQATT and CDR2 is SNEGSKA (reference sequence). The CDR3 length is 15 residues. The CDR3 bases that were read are TGCAGTGCTACCGATCAGGTCGGGGTTAACACTGAA. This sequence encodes CSATDQVGVNTE. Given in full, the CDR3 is CSATDQVGVNTEAFF.